Listed here are 4 T cell receptor beta chains from one sample, sequenced in a study of shared clonotypes between healthy human individuals. The naive CD8 population came from CD45RO-negative cells selected for CCR7, without terminally differentiated effector memory CD45RA+ cells. Measured with immunoSEQ multiplex PCR; TCRdb has only the in-frame clones, and not every one. The sample contains around 640,000 clones, 95% to 97% of which appear only once. The sequenced sample was naive CD8+ T cells sorted from blood. These receptors all come from a woman aged 30 to 39 in good health.

The CDR3 coding sequence is TGTGCCAGCACCGGGCTAGGACTAGGCTACAATGAGCAGTTCTTC. It specifies CASTGLGLGYNEQFF. This rearrangement joins TRBV27 to TRBJ2-1, with 7 bases lining up with TRBD2. Germline V gene lookup returns CDR1 MNHEY and CDR2 SMNVEV (reference sequence). The CDR3 loop spans 15 amino acids. V dropped 7 bases and J dropped 3; count of bases not matched to a gene: 9.

This clone showed up just once. The chain uses TRBV19 and TRBJ2-3; TRBD1 aligns across 10 bases. J was trimmed by 6 bases and V by 3 bases; bases with no gene match: 18. Germline lookup yields CDR1 LNHDA and CDR2 SQIVND (reference sequence). This CDR3 is 19 amino acids long. CDR3 sequence (DNA): TGTGCCAGTAGTATGGGTCTCGGAATCGGGACAGGGGTCCTCGATACGCAGTATTTT. Translating it yields CASSMGLGIGTGVLDTQYF.

The chain employs TRBV7-9 and TRBJ1-1; the match to TRBD1 covers 7 bases. The V and J ends lost 5 bases and 0 bases, in that order; junction bases with no gene match: 6. The CDR3 has 15 amino acids. Germline values: CDR1 SEHNR, CDR2 FQNEAQ (reference sequence). CDR3 in DNA: TGTGCCAGCAGCGACCAACAGGGGTTGAACACTGAAGCTTTCTTT. Translation: CASSDQQGLNTEAFF. The full variable domain, with the rest looked up from reference TRBV7-9 and TRBJ1-1, is DTGVSQNPRHKITKRGQNVTFRCDPISEHNRLYWYRQTLGQGPEFLTYFQNEAQLEKSRLLSDRFSAERPKGSFSTLEIQRTEQGDSAMYLCASSDQQGLNTEAFFGQGTRLTVV.

The chain carries TRBV28 and TRBJ2-7, with D perhaps matching TRBD1 (6 bases). This CDR3 is 15 amino acids long. V was clipped by 7 bases and J by 6 bases, with 22 bases between them. Per the germline V gene, CDR1 is MDHEN and CDR2 is SYDVKM. This chain's CDR3 is CASTQQGTAGCEQYF. CDR3 DNA sequence: TGTGCCAGCACCCAACAGGGCACCGCTGGGTGCGAGCAGTACTTC.